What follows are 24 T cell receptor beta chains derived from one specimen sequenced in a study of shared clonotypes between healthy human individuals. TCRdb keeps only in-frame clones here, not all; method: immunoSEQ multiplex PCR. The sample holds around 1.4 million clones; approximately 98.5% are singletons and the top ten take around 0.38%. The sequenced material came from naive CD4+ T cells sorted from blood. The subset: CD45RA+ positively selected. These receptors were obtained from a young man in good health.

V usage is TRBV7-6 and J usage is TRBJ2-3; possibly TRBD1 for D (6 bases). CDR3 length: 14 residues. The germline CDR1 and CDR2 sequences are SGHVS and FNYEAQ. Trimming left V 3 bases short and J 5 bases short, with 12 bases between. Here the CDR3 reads CASSFGTSLDTQYF. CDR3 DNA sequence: TGTGCCAGCAGCTTTGGGACATCATTAGATACGCAGTATTTT.

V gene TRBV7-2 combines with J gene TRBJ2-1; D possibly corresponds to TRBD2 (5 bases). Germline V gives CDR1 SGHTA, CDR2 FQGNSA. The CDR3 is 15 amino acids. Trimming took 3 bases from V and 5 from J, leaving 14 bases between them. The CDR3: CASSFTRKRHNEQFF. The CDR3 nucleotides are TGTGCCAGCAGCTTCACTAGGAAACGGCACAATGAGCAGTTCTTC.

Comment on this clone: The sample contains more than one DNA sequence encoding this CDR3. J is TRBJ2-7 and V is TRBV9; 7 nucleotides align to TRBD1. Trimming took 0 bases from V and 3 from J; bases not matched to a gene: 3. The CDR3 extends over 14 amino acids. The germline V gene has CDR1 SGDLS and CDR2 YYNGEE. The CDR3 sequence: CASSVEAGGYEQYF. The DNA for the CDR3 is TGTGCCAGCAGCGTAGAAGCAGGGGGCTACGAGCAGTACTTC.

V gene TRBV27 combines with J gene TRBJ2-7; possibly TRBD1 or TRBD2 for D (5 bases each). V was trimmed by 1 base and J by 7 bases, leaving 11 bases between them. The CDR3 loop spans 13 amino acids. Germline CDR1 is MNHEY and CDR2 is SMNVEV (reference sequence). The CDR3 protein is CASSLYAEGEQYF. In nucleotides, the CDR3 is TGTGCCAGCAGTTTATACGCCGAGGGGGAGCAGTACTTC.

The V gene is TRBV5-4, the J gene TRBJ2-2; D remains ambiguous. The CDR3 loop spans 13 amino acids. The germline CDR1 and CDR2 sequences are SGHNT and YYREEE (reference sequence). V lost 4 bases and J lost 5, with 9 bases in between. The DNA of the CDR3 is TGTGCCAGCAGCACTGCTAAGACCGGGGAGCTGTTTTTT. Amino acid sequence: CASSTAKTGELFF.

The CDR3: CASSLPLAGGINEQFF. CDR3 in DNA: TGCGCCAGCAGCTTACCGCTAGCGGGAGGAATCAATGAGCAGTTCTTC. The V gene is TRBV5-1, the J gene TRBJ2-1; 11 positions match TRBD2. Germline CDR1 is SGHRS and CDR2 is YFSETQ. The V segment lost 2 bases and the J segment 6 bases; nucleotides outside the gene matches: 7. The CDR3 sequence is 16 residues long.

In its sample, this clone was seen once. The CDR3: CASSQAGGTYEQYF. CDR3 coding DNA: TGTGCCAGCAGCCAAGCCGGGGGAACCTACGAGCAGTACTTC. The chain joins TRBV4-2 to TRBJ2-7; D possibly corresponds to TRBD2 (6 bases). This CDR3 contains 14 residues. Trimming took off 1 base at V and 2 bases at J, with 9 bases between the two ends. Germline V gene sequence: CDR1 LGHNA, CDR2 YNFKEQ.

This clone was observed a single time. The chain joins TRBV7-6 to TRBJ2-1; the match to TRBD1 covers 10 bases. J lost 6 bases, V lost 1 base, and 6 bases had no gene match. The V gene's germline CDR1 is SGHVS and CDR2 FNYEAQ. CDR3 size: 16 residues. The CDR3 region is CASSLVWDRGLNEQFF. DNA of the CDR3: TGTGCCAGCAGCTTAGTTTGGGACAGGGGACTCAATGAGCAGTTCTTC.

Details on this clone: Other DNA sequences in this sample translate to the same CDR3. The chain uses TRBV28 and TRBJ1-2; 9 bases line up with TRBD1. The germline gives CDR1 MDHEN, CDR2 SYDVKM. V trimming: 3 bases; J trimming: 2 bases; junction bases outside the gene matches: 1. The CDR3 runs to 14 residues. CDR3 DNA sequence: TGTGCCAGCAGTTTGGACAGGGGCAACTATGGCTACACCTTC. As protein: CASSLDRGNYGYTF.

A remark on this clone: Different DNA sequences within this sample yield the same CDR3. The CDR3 reads CASSVAGQGGYEQYF. In DNA form, the CDR3 reads TGTGCCAGCAGCGTAGCGGGACAGGGTGGGTACGAGCAGTACTTC. The chain has TRBV9 and TRBJ2-7; 9 bases map to TRBD1. The CDR3 is 15 residues long. The germline CDR1 and CDR2 sequences are SGDLS and YYNGEE. The V segment lost 0 bases and the J segment 4 bases; nucleotides outside the gene matches: 5. Looking up the rest from reference TRBV9 and TRBJ2-7 gives the full variable domain: DSGVTQTPKHLITATGQRVTLRCSPRSGDLSVYWYQQSLDQGLQFLIQYYNGEERAKGNILERFSAQQFPDLHSELNLSSLELGDSALYFCASSVAGQGGYEQYFGPGTRLTVT.

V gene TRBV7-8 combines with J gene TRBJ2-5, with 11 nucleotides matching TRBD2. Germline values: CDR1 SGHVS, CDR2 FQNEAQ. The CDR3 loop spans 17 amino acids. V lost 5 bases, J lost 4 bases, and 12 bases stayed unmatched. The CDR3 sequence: CASSRMLGTSGSETQYF. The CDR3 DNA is TGTGCCAGCAGCCGGATGTTGGGGACTAGCGGATCAGAGACCCAGTACTTC.

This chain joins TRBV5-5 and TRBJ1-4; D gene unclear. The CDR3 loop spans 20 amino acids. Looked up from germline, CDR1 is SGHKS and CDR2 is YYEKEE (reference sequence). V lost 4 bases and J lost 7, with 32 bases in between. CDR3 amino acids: CASSNHLAQPLLGSGEKLFF. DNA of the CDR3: TGTGCCAGCAGCAATCACCTGGCGCAGCCCCTCTTAGGGAGTGGTGAAAAACTGTTTTTT.

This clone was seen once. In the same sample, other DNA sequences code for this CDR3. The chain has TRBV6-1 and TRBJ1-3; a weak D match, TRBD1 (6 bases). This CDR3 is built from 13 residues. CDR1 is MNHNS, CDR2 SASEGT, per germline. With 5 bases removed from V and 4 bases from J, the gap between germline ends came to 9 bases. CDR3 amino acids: CASSTGPGNTIYF. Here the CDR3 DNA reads TGTGCCAGCAGTACAGGGCCAGGAAACACCATATATTTT.

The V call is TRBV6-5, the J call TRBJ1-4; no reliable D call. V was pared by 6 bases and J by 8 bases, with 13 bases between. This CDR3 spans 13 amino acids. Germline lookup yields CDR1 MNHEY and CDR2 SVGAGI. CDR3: CASRPWAEEKLFF. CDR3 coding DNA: TGTGCCAGCAGACCCTGGGCGGAAGAAAAACTGTTTTTT.

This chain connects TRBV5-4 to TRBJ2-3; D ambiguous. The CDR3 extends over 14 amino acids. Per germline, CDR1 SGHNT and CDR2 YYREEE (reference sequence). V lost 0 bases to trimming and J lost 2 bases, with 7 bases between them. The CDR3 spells CASSLAASTDTQYF. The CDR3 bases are TGTGCCAGCAGCTTGGCGGCGTCCACAGATACGCAGTATTTT.

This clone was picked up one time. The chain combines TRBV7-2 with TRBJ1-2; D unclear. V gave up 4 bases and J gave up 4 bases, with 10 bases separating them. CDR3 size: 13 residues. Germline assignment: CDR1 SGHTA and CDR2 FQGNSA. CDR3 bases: TGTGCCAGCAGCTCGACGGCTCTCTATGGCTACACCTTC. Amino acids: CASSSTALYGYTF.

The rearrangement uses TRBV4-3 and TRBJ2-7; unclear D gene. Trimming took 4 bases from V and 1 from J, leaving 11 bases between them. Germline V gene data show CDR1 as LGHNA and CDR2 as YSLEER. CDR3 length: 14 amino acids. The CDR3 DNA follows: TGCGCCAGCAGCCTCGAAAGAGGATCCTACGAGCAGTACTTC. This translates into CASSLERGSYEQYF.

In DNA form, the CDR3 reads TGTGCCATCAGTGCGGGGACGGCCGGGGCTAACACCGGGGAGCTGTTTTTT. It yields the protein CAISAGTAGANTGELFF. The rearrangement joins TRBV10-3 to TRBJ2-2, with D possibly being TRBD1 or TRBD2 (5 bases each). V was shortened by 4 bases and J by 2 bases, with 17 bases between the two germline ends. The CDR3 covers 17 residues. Germline-derived CDR1 and CDR2 are ENHRY and SYGVKD.

CDR3: CAMVGVLAGDSGELFF. The CDR3 DNA reads TGTGCCATGGTCGGGGTCCTAGCGGGAGATTCCGGGGAGCTGTTTTTT. The V gene is TRBV2, the J gene TRBJ2-2; TRBD2 matches at 10 bases. V trimming: 10 bases; J trimming: 6 bases; junction bases outside the gene matches: 14. From germline, CDR1 is SNHLY and CDR2 FYNNEI. This CDR3 has 16 amino acids.

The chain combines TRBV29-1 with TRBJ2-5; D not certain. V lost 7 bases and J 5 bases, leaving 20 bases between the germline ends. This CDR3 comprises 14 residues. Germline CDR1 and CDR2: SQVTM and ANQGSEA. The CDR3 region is CSGQRQTPGETQYF. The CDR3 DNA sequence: TGCAGCGGGCAGAGGCAGACCCCTGGGGAGACCCAGTACTTC.

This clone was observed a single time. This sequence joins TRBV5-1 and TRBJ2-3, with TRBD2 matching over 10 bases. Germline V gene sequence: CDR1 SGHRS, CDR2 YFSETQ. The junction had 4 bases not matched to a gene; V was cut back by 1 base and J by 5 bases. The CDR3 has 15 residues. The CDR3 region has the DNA TGCGCCAGCAGCTTGTTAGCGGGAGGACAAGATACGCAGTATTTT. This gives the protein CASSLLAGGQDTQYF.

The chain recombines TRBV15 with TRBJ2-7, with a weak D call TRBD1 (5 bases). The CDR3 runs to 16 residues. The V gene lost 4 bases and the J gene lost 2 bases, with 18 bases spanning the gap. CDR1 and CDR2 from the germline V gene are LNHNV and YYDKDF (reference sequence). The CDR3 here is CATSTFGKGITYEQYF. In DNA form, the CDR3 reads TGTGCCACCAGCACCTTTGGCAAGGGGATAACCTACGAGCAGTACTTC.

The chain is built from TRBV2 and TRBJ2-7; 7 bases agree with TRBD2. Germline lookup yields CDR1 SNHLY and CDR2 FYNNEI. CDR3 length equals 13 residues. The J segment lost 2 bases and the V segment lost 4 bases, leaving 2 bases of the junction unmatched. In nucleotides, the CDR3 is TGTGCCAGCAGTGTGGGACTAACCTACGAGCAGTACTTC. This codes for CASSVGLTYEQYF.

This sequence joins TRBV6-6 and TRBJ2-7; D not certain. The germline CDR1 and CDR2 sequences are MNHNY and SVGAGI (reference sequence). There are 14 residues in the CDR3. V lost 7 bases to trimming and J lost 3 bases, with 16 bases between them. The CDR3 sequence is CASTQQAKIYEQYF. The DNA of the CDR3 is TGTGCCAGCACCCAGCAGGCAAAAATCTACGAGCAGTACTTC.